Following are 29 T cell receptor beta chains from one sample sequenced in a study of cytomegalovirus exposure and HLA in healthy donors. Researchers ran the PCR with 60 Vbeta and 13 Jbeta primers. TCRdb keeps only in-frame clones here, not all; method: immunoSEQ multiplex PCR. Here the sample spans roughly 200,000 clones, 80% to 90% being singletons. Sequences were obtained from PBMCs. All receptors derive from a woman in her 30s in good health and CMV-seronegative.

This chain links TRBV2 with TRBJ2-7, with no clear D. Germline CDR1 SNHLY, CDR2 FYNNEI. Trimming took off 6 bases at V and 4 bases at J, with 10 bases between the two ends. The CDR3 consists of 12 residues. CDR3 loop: CASSSQRYEQYF. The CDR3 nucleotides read TGTGCCAGCAGCTCACAGAGATACGAGCAGTACTTC.

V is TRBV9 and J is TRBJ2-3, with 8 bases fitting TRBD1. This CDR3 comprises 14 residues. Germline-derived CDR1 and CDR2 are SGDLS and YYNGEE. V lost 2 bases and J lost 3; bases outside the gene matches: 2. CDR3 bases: TGTGCCAGCAGCGTCGGACAGGGAACAGATACGCAGTATTTT. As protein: CASSVGQGTDTQYF.

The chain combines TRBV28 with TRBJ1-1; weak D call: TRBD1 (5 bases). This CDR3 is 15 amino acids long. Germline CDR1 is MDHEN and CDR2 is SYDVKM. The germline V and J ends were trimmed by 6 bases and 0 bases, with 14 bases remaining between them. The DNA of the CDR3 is TGTGCCAGCAGCCCACCAGGGTTGATGAACACTGAAGCTTTCTTT. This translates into CASSPPGLMNTEAFF.

CDR3 DNA: TGTGCCAGCAGTCCCACAGGGCTGCAAGAGCAGTACTTC. It is translated as CASSPTGLQEQYF. The gene calls are TRBV7-9 and TRBJ2-7; D may be TRBD1 (6 bases). Germline V CDR1 and CDR2: SEHNR, FQNEAQ (reference sequence). This CDR3 spans 13 amino acids. The V end was cut by 6 bases, the J end by 7 bases, with 16 bases between.

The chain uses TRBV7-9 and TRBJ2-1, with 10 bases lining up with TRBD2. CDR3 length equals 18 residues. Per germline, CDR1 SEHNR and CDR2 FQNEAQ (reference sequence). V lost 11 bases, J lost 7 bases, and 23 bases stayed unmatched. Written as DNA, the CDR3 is TGTGCCGTCCCGTGGACTAGCGGCAACTCAAGGTTATGGAATGAGCAGTTCTTC. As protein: CAVPWTSGNSRLWNEQFF. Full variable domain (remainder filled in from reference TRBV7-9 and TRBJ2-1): DTGVSQNPRHKITKRGQNVTFRCDPISEHNRLYWYRQTLGQGPEFLTYFQNEAQLEKSRLLSDRFSAERPKGSFSTLEIQRTEQGDSAMYLCAVPWTSGNSRLWNEQFFGPGTRLTVL.

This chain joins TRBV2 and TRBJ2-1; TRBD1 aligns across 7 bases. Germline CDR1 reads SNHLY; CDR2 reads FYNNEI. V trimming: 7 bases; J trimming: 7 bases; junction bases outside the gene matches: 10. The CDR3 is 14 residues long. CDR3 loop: CASIRETGLNEQFF. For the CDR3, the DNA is TGTGCCAGCATTAGGGAGACAGGGTTGAATGAGCAGTTCTTC. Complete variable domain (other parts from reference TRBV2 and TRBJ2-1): EPEVTQTPSHQVTQMGQEVILRCVPISNHLYFYWYRQILGQKVEFLVSFYNNEISEKSEIFDDQFSVERPDGSNFTLKIRSTKLEDSAMYFCASIRETGLNEQFFGPGTRLTVL.

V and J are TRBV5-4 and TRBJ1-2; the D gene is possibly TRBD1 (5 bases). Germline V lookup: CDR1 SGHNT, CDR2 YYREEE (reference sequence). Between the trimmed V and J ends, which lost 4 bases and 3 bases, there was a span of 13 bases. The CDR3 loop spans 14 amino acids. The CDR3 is CASSPRGGDYGYTF. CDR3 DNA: TGTGCCAGCAGCCCGCGGGGGGGGGACTATGGCTACACCTTC.

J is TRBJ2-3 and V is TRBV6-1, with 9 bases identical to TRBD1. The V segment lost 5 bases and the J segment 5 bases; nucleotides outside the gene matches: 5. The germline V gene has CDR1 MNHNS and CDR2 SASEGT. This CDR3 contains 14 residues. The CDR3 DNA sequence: TGTGCCAGCAGTTTACAGGGGGCTGGAGATACGCAGTATTTT. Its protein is CASSLQGAGDTQYF.

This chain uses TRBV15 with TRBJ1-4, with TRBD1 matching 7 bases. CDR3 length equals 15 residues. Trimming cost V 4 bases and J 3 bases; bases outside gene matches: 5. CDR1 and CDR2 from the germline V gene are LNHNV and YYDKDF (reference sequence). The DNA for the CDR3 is TGTGCCACCAGCACTACCAGGGGGTCTAATGAAAAACTGTTTTTT. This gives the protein CATSTTRGSNEKLFF.

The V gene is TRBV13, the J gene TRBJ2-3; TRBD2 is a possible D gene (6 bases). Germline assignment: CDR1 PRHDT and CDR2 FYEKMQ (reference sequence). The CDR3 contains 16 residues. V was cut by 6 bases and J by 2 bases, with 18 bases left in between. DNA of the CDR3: TGTGCCAGCAGTCCGTCTCCGGGACTTAACACAGATACGCAGTATTTT. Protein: CASSPSPGLNTDTQYF.

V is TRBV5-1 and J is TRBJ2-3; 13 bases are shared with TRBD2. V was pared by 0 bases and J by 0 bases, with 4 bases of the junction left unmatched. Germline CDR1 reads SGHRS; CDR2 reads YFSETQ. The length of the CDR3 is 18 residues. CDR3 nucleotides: TGCGCCAGCAGCTTGGGACTAGCGGGGGGAACTAGCACAGATACGCAGTATTTT. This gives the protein CASSLGLAGGTSTDTQYF.

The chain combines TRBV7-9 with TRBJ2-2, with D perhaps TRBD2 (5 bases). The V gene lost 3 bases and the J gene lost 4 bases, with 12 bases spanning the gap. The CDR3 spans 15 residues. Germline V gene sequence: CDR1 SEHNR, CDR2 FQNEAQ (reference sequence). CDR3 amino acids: CASSFDGKGTGELFF. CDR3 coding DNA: TGTGCCAGCAGCTTCGACGGGAAGGGCACCGGGGAGCTGTTTTTT.

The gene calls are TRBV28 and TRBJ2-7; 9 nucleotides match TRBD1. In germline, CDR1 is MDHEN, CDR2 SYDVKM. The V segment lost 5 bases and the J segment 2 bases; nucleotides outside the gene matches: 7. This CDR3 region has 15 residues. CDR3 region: CASSGGQGGTYEQYF. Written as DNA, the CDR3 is TGTGCCAGCAGTGGGGGACAGGGAGGGACCTACGAGCAGTACTTC. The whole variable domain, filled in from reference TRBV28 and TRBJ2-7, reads DVKVTQSSRYLVKRTGEKVFLECVQDMDHENMFWYRQDPGLGLRLIYFSYDVKMKEKGDIPEGYSVSREKKERFSLILESASTNQTSMYLCASSGGQGGTYEQYFGPGTRLTVT.

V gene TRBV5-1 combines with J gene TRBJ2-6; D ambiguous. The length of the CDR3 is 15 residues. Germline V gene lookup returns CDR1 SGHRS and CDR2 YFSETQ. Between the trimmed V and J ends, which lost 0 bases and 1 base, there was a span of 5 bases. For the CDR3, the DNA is TGCGCCAGCAGCTTGGTCGGGTCTGGGGCCAACGTCCTGACTTTC. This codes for CASSLVGSGANVLTF.

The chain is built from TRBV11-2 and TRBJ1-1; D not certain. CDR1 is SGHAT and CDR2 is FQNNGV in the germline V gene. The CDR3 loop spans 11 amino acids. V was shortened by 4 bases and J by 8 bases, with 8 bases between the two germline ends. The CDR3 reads CASSSSTEAFF. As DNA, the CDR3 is TGTGCCAGCAGCTCCTCGACAGAAGCTTTCTTT. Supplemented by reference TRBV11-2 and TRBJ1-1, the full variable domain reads EAGVAQSPRYKIIEKRQSVAFWCNPISGHATLYWYQQILGQGPKLLIQFQNNGVVDDSQLPKDRFSAERLKGVDSTLKIQPAKLEDSAVYLCASSSSTEAFFGQGTRLTVV.

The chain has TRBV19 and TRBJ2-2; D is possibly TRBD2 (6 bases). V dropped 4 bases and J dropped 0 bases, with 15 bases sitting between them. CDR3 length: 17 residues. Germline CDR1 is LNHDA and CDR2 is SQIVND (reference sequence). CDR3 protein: CASSTLSGLANTGELFF. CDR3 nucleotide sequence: TGTGCCAGTAGTACTCTTAGCGGACTCGCGAACACCGGGGAGCTGTTTTTT.

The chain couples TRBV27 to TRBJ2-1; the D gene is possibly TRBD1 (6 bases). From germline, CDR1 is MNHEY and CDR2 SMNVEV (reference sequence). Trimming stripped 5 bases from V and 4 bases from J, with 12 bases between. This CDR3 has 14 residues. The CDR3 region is CASSDQQGYNEQFF. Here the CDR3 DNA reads TGTGCCAGCAGTGATCAACAGGGTTACAATGAGCAGTTCTTC.

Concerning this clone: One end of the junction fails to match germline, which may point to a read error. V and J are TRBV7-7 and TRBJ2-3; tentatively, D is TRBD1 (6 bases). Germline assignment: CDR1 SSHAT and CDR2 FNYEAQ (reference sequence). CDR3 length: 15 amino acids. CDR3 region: CASSSNGQPTDTQYF. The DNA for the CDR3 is TGTGCTAGCAGCTCGAACGGACAGCCCACAGATACGCAGTATTTT.

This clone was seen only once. The CDR3 sequence: CASRRGPGTQYF. In nucleotides, the CDR3 is TGTGCCAGCAGGCGGGGTCCCGGAACCCAGTACTTC. The rearrangement links TRBV6-1 to TRBJ2-5; a possible D gene is TRBD2 (6 bases). V gave up 6 bases and J gave up 8 bases, with 13 bases separating them. Germline V gene data show CDR1 as MNHNS and CDR2 as SASEGT. The length of the CDR3 is 12 residues.

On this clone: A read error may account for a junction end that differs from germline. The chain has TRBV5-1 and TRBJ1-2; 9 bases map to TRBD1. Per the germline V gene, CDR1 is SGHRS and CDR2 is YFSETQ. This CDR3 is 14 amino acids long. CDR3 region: CASSPGQGYYVYTF. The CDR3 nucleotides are TGCGCCAGCAGCCCCGGACAGGGGTATTATGTCTACACCTTC.

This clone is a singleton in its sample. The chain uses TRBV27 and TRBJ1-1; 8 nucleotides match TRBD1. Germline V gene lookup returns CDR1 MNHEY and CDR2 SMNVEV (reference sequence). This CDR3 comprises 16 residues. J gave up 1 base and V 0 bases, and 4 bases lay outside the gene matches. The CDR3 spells CASSLSTGAANTEAFF. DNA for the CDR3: TGTGCCAGCAGTTTATCGACAGGGGCCGCGAACACTGAAGCTTTCTTT.

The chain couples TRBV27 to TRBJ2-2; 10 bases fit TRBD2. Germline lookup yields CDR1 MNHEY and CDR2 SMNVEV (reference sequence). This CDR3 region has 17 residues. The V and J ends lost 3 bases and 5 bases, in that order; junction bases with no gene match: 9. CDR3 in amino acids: CASSLSWGLARTGELFF. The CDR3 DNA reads TGTGCCAGCAGTTTGAGCTGGGGACTAGCGCGTACCGGGGAGCTGTTTTTT.

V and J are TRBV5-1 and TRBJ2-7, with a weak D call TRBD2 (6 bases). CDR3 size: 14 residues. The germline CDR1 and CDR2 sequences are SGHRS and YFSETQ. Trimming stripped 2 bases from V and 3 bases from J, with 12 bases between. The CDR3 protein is CASSFRDFNYEQYF. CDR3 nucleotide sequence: TGCGCCAGCAGCTTCCGGGACTTTAACTACGAGCAGTACTTC.

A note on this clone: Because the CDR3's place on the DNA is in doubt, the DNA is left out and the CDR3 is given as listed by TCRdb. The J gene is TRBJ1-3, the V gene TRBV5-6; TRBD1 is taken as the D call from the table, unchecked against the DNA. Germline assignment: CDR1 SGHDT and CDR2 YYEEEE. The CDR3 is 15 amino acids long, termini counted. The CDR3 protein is CASSFGQGAWDRPYF.

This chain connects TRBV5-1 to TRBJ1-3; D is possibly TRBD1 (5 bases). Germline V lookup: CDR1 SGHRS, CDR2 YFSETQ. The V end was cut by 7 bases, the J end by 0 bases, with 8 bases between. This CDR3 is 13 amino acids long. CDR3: CASRGGSGNTIYF. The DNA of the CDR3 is TGCGCCAGCCGCGGGGGCTCTGGAAACACCATATATTTT.

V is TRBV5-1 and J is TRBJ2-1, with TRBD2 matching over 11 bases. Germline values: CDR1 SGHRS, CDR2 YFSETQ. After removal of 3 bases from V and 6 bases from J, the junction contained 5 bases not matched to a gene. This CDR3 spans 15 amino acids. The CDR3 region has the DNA TGCGCCAGCAGCTCTACCGGGACTAGCGGCAATGAGCAGTTCTTC. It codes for CASSSTGTSGNEQFF.

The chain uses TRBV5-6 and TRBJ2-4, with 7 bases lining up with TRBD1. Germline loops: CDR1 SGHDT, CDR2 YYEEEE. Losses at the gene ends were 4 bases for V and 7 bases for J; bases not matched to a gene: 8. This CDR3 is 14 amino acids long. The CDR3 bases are TGTGCCAGCAGCCCACGACAGGGAGTGAACATTCAGTACTTC. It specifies CASSPRQGVNIQYF.

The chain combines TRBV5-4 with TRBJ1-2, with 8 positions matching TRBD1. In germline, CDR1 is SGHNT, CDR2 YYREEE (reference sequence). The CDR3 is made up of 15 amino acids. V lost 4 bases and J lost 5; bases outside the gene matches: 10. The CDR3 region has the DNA TGTGCCAGCAGCACCTCCAAGACAGGGGTTTATGGCTACACCTTC. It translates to CASSTSKTGVYGYTF.

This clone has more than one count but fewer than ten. The CDR3 DNA sequence: TGTGCCAGCAGTTTTAGTATTGAGACCCAGTACTTC. Its protein is CASSFSIETQYF. The rearrangement joins TRBV28 to TRBJ2-5; no definite D call. Germline loops: CDR1 MDHEN, CDR2 SYDVKM. V was clipped by 3 bases and J by 5 bases, with 7 bases between them. CDR3 size: 12 residues.